This entry features one T cell receptor beta chain sequence. The method was immunoSEQ multiplex PCR; TCRdb's version includes in-frame clones alone and lacks a portion of them. In the table there are fewer than 250,000 clones, roughly 86% of which are singletons. The data were obtained in a study of blood T cell repertoires in COVID-19. V was trimmed by 4 bases and J by 3 bases, leaving 15 bases between them. CDR1 and CDR2 from the germline V gene are LNHDA and SQIVND (reference sequence). The CDR3 spans 15 residues. The origin of this receptor is a woman under 40 with acute COVID-19. The chain links TRBV19 to TRBJ1-2, with D maybe TRBD1 (6 bases). Sequencing was done on a sample of PBMCs or T cells enriched from blood (not recorded which). CDR3 nucleotides: TGTGCCAGTAGTACTGGGACAATTACGGACTATGGCTACACCTTC. Residues: CASSTGTITDYGYTF.